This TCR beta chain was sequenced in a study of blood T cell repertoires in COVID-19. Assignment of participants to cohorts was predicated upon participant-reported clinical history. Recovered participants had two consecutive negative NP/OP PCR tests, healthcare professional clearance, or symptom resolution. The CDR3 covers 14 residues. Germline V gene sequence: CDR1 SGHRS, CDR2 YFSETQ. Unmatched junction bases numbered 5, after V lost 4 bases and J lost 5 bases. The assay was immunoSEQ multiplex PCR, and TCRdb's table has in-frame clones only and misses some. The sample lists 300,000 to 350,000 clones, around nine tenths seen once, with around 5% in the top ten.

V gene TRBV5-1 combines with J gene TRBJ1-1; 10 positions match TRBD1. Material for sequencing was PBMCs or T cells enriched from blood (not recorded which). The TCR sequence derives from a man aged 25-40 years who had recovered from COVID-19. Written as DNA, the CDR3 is TGCGCCAGCAGCCGGACAGGGGGTTCAACTGAAGCTTTCTTT. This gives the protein CASSRTGGSTEAFF. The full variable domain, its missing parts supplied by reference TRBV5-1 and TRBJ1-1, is KAGVTQTPRYLIKTRGQQVTLSCSPISGHRSVSWYQQTPGQGLQFLFEYFSETQRNKGNFPGRFSGRQFSNSRSEMNVSTLELGDSALYLCASSRTGGSTEAFFGQGTRLTVV.